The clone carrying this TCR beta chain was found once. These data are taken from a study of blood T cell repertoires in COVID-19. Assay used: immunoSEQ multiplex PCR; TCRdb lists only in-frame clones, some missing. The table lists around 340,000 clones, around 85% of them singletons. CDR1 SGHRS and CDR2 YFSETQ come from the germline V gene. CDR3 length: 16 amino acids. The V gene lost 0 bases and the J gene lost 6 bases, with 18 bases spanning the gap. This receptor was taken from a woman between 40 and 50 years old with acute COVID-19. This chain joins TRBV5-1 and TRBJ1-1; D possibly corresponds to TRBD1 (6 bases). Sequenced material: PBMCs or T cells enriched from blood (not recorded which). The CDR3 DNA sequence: TGCGCCAGCAGCTTGGACAGGGTAGCTCGGAATTCTGAAGCTTTCTTT. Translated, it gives CASSLDRVARNSEAFF. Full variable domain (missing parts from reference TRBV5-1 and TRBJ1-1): KAGVTQTPRYLIKTRGQQVTLSCSPISGHRSVSWYQQTPGQGLQFLFEYFSETQRNKGNFPGRFSGRQFSNSRSEMNVSTLELGDSALYLCASSLDRVARNSEAFFGQGTRLTVV.